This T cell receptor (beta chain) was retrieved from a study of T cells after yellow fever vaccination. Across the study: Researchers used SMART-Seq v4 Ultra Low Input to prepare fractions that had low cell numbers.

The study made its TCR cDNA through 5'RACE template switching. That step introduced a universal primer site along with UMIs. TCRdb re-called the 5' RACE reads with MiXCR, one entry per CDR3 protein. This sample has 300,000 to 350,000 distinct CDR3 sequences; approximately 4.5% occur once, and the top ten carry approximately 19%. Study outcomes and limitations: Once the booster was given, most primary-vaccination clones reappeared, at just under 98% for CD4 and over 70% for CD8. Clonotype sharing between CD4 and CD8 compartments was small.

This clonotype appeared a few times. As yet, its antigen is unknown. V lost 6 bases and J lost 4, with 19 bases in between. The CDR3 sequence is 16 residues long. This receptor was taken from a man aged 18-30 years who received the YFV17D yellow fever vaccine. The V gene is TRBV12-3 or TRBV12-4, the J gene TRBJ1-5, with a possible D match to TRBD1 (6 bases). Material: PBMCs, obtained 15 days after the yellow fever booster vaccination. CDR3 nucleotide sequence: TGTGCCAGCAGCGCTGCACGAGGGGGACATAATCAGCCCCAGCATTTT. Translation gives CASSAARGGHNQPQHF.